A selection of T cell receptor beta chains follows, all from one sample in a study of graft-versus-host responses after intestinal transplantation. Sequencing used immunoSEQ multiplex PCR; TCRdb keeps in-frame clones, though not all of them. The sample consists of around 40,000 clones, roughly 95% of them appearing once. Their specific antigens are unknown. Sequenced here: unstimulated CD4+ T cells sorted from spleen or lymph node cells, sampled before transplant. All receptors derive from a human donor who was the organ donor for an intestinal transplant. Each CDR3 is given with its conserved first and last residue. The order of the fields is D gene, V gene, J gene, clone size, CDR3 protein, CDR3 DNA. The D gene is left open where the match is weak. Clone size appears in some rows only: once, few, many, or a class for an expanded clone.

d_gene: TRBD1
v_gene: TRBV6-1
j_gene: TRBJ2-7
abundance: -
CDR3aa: CASSPDRAFYEQYF
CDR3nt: TGTGCCAGCAGTCCTGACAGGGCCTTCTACGAGCAGTACTTC

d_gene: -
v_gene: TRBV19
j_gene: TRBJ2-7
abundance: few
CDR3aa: CASSIAAPYEQYF
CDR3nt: TGTGCCAGTAGTATAGCGGCCCCCTACGAGCAGTACTTC

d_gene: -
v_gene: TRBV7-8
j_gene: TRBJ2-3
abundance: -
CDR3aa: CASSLVPERPDTQYF
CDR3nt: TGTGCCAGCAGCTTAGTGCCAGAGCGTCCAGATACGCAGTATTTT

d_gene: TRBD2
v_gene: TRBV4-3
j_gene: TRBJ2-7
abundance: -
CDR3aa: CASSQDTSGITYEQYF
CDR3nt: TGCGCCAGCAGCCAAGATACTAGCGGGATTACCTACGAGCAGTACTTC

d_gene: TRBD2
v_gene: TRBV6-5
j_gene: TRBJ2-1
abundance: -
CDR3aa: CASSYSAGDWDEQFF
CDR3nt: TGTGCCAGCAGTTACTCGGCGGGGGATTGGGATGAGCAGTTCTTC

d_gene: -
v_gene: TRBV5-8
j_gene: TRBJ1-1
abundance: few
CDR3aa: CASSLQVGTEAFF
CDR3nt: TGTGCCAGCAGCTTACAGGTGGGGACTGAAGCTTTCTTT

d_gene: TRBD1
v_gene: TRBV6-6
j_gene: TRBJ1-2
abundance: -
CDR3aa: CASSGQGWGGYTF
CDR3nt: TGTGCCAGCAGTGGACAGGGTTGGGGTGGCTACACCTTC

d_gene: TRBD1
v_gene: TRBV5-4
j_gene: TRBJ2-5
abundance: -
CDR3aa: CASSLIPTGEETQYF
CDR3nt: TGTGCCAGCAGCTTGATACCCACAGGGGAAGAGACCCAGTACTTC

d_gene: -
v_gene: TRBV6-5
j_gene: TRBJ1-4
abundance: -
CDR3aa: CASSYSSRFWDEKLFF
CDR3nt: TGTGCCAGCAGTTACTCGAGCAGGTTTTGGGATGAAAAACTGTTTTTT

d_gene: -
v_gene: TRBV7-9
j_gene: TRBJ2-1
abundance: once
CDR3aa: CASSFRDIYNEQFF
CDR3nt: TGTGCCAGCAGCTTCCGAGACATCTACAATGAGCAGTTCTTC

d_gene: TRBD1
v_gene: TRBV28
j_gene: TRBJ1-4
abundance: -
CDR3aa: CASGTGSNEKLFF
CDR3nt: TGTGCCAGCGGGACAGGGTCTAATGAAAAACTGTTTTTT

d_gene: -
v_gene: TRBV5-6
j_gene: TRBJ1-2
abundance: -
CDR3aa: CASSFGTNYGYTF
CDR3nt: TGTGCCAGCAGCTTCGGGACTAACTATGGCTACACCTTC

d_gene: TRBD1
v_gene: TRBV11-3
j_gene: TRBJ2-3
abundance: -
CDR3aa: CASSLGSRTGGWDTQYF
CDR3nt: TGTGCCAGCAGCTTAGGGAGTCGGACAGGGGGCTGGGATACGCAGTATTTT